This TCR beta chain appears in the sequencing data of a study of blood T cell repertoires in COVID-19. CDR3 length: 16 amino acids. V shed 5 bases and J 8 bases; nucleotides not matched to a gene: 13. CDR1 and CDR2 (germline): KGHDR, SFDVKD. Assay used: immunoSEQ multiplex PCR; TCRdb lists only in-frame clones, some missing. Of approximately 200,000 clones in the sample, about 90% were seen once. The sequenced sample consisted of PBMCs or T cells enriched from blood (not recorded which). The TCR sequence derives from a woman aged 25 to 39 who had recovered from COVID-19. The chain joins TRBV24-1 to TRBJ1-4; 7 nucleotides agree with TRBD1. This chain's CDR3 is CATSANEGAGGEKLFF. CDR3 nucleotides: TGTGCCACCAGTGCGAACGAGGGGGCAGGTGGGGAAAAACTGTTTTTT.